Presented here are 26 T cell receptor beta chains from one specimen sequenced in a study of blood T cells in healthy people across ages. The authors ran a second PCR of roughly 6 to 12 cycles using a sample-barcoded 5' primer and a J-beta primer mix. TCRdb re-analysed the 5' RACE reads in MiXCR, keeping a single row per CDR3 protein. Of 1.5 million to 2 million distinct CDR3 sequences in the sample, roughly 52% are singletons; the top ten hold 2% to 2.5%. The sequenced sample consisted of blood. These receptor sequences come from a woman aged 35 to 49 in good health.

This clonotype was counted between two and nine times. V is TRBV5-6 and J is TRBJ2-1; 8 bases map to TRBD1. Germline lookup yields CDR1 SGHDT and CDR2 YYEEEE. The CDR3 covers 14 residues. Germline trimming cut 3 bases from V and 13 bases from J; bases unmatched to any gene: 12. CDR3 DNA: TGTGCCAGCAGCTACGTGACAGGGGAAGAGACCCAGTTCTTC. Its protein is CASSYVTGEETQFF. The variable domain in full, with the rest retrieved from reference TRBV5-6 and TRBJ2-1, is DAGVTQSPTHLIKTRGQQVTLRCSPKSGHDTVSWYQQALGQGPQFIFQYYEEEERQRGNFPDRFSGHQFPNYSSELNVNALLLGDSALYLCASSYVTGEETQFFGPGTRLTVL.

This sequence joins TRBV28 and TRBJ2-5; the match to TRBD1 covers 7 bases. This CDR3 is built from 16 residues. J lost 4 bases, V lost 7 bases, and 15 bases had no gene match. Germline V gene lookup returns CDR1 MDHEN and CDR2 SYDVKM. The CDR3 sequence: CASTNIFRGRIETQYF. For the CDR3, the DNA is TGTGCCAGCACTAATATTTTTAGGGGGCGGATAGAGACCCAGTACTTC.

The V call is TRBV11-1, the J call TRBJ2-1; tentatively, D is TRBD1 (7 bases). V lost 0 bases and J 5 bases, leaving 17 bases between the germline ends. The CDR3 contains 17 residues. Per the germline V gene, CDR1 is SGHAT and CDR2 is FQDESV (reference sequence). CDR3 coding DNA: TGTGCCAGCAGCTTAGCACGGGGGCAGGGGGATAACAATGAGCAGTTCTTC. This translates into CASSLARGQGDNNEQFF.

In this sample, this clonotype turned up a few times. The chain is built from TRBV20-1 and TRBJ1-5; 8 nucleotides agree with TRBD1. After removal of 5 bases from V and 3 bases from J, the junction contained 12 bases not matched to a gene. The CDR3 is made up of 16 amino acids. Germline values: CDR1 DFQATT, CDR2 SNEGSKA (reference sequence). The CDR3 DNA follows: TGCAGTGCTCCCCAAGTTCAGGGGGCCTCCAATCAGCCCCAGCATTTT. Translating gives CSAPQVQGASNQPQHF.

The table lists this clonotype with a few counts. The chain recombines TRBV13 with TRBJ1-2; 11 bases line up with TRBD1. Germline-derived CDR1 and CDR2 are PRHDT and FYEKMQ (reference sequence). This CDR3 has 16 amino acids. V dropped 2 bases and J dropped 4; count of bases not matched to a gene: 6. The CDR3 DNA sequence: TGTGCCAGCAGCTTACGGACAGGGGGCGTACTCTATGGCTACACCTTC. Translation gives CASSLRTGGVLYGYTF.

The V call is TRBV27, the J call TRBJ2-5, with D possibly matching TRBD2 (6 bases). Germline CDR1 and CDR2: MNHEY and SMNVEV (reference sequence). Trimming cost V 6 bases and J 5 bases, with 13 bases left between them. The CDR3 covers 13 residues. CDR3 residues: CASRALAWETQYF. The CDR3, as DNA: TGTGCCAGCAGGGCGCTAGCGTGGGAGACCCAGTACTTC.

The chain has TRBV20-1 and TRBJ1-1; tentatively, D is TRBD1 (5 bases). The CDR3 extends over 15 amino acids. V dropped 1 base and J dropped 7 bases, with 19 bases sitting between them. CDR1 is DFQATT, CDR2 SNEGSKA, per germline (reference sequence). The CDR3: CSARGLDTSTNEAFF. The CDR3, as DNA: TGCAGTGCTAGAGGGTTGGACACCTCAACCAATGAAGCTTTCTTT.

The chain joins TRBV27 to TRBJ2-1; either TRBD1 or TRBD2 may fit D (5 bases each). This CDR3 is built from 13 residues. V lost 1 base to trimming and J lost 10 bases, with 11 bases between them. Germline CDR1 MNHEY, CDR2 SMNVEV (reference sequence). CDR3 residues: CASSLWRGEEQFF. For the CDR3, the DNA is TGTGCCAGCAGTTTATGGCGAGGGGAGGAGCAGTTCTTC.

The J gene is TRBJ2-7, the V gene TRBV20-1; D is perhaps TRBD2 (6 bases). CDR1 and CDR2 from the germline V gene are DFQATT and SNEGSKA (reference sequence). Trimming removed 5 bases from V and 1 base from J, with 18 bases in between. The CDR3 extends over 15 amino acids. The CDR3 loop reads CSAVPGGVGSYEQYF. The CDR3 bases are TGCAGTGCTGTACCCGGAGGGGTAGGATCCTACGAGCAGTACTTC.

There are a few counts of this clonotype. The genes are TRBV20-1 and TRBJ2-7; 9 bases map to TRBD1. J lost 2 bases, V lost 5 bases, and 7 bases had no gene match. The germline V gene encodes CDR1 DFQATT and CDR2 SNEGSKA (reference sequence). The CDR3 totals 14 residues. Here the CDR3 reads CSASGQGNPYEQYF. CDR3 sequence (DNA): TGCAGTGCTTCGGGACAGGGTAACCCCTACGAGCAGTACTTC.

V gene TRBV28 combines with J gene TRBJ2-7; TRBD2 aligns across 15 bases. With 3 bases clipped from V and 0 bases from J, the junction kept 12 bases outside the gene matches. Germline CDR1 is MDHEN and CDR2 is SYDVKM. This CDR3 has 20 residues. CDR3 amino acids: CASSLTPGLAGGRSSYEQYF. The CDR3 DNA reads TGTGCCAGCAGTTTGACACCGGGACTAGCGGGGGGCCGGAGCTCCTACGAGCAGTACTTC.

The chain combines TRBV28 with TRBJ1-1; 7 positions match TRBD1. After removal of 7 bases from V and 6 bases from J, the junction contained 17 bases not matched to a gene. CDR1 and CDR2 (germline): MDHEN, SYDVKM. CDR3 length equals 16 residues. The CDR3 DNA sequence: TGTGCCAGCACCTTACCCTCCCCCCGACAGGGACCTGAAGCTTTCTTT. Amino acid sequence: CASTLPSPRQGPEAFF.

This clonotype appeared once. The rearrangement uses TRBV3-1 and TRBJ2-1; tentatively, D is TRBD1 or TRBD2 (5 bases each). Germline CDR1 reads LGHDT; CDR2 reads YNNKEL (reference sequence). V was shortened by 5 bases and J by 5 bases, with 13 bases between the two germline ends. This CDR3 has 14 amino acids. CDR3 sequence: CASSRGDGDNEQFF. The CDR3 DNA sequence: TGTGCCAGCAGCAGAGGGGATGGGGACAATGAGCAGTTCTTC.

The V and J genes are TRBV29-1 and TRBJ2-7, with a possible D match to TRBD2 (5 bases). The DNA matches TRBJ2-5 better at its end, which makes the J call doubtful. Germline CDR1 and CDR2: SQVTM and ANQGSEA. This CDR3 is built from 11 residues. CDR3 sequence reads: CSVSSLETQYF. The CDR3 DNA follows: TGCAGCGTTTCTAGCTTGGAGACCCAGTACTTC.

This chain uses TRBV25-1 with TRBJ2-1; D may be TRBD1 (5 bases). Germline values: CDR1 MGHDK, CDR2 SYGVNS. The CDR3 sequence is 14 residues long. Trimming shortened V by 3 bases and J by 6 bases, and 12 bases separated the two germline ends. This CDR3 is CASSEVGRTNEQFF. For the CDR3, the DNA is TGTGCCAGCAGTGAGGTGGGGCGTACCAATGAGCAGTTCTTC. The full variable domain, rest sourced from reference TRBV25-1 and TRBJ2-1, is EADIYQTPRYLVIGTGKKITLECSQTMGHDKMYWYQQDPGMELHLIHYSYGVNSTEKGDLSSESTVSRIRTEHFPLTLESARPSHTSQYLCASSEVGRTNEQFFGPGTRLTVL.

The chain employs TRBV11-2 and TRBJ2-7; 8 bases match TRBD2. The CDR3 consists of 14 residues. V lost 7 bases and J lost 1; bases outside the gene matches: 6. Germline CDR1 SGHAT, CDR2 FQNNGV. CDR3 loop: CASITGGISYEQYF. The CDR3 nucleotides are TGTGCCAGCATTACGGGAGGGATTTCCTACGAGCAGTACTTC.

This clonotype was seen more than once but under ten times. V usage is TRBV24-1 and J usage is TRBJ1-5, with a weak D call TRBD1 (5 bases). The V end was cut by 4 bases, the J end by 7 bases, with 19 bases between. Germline-derived CDR1 and CDR2 are KGHDR and SFDVKD. The CDR3 totals 16 residues. The CDR3 sequence: CATSDQSPGGEQPQHF. In DNA, the CDR3 is TGTGCCACCAGTGACCAGTCTCCGGGGGGAGAACAGCCCCAGCATTTT.

This clonotype was counted a single time. The chain recombines TRBV7-9 with TRBJ2-5; TRBD1 matches at 9 bases. This CDR3 is built from 16 residues. The trim removed 2 bases at V and 4 bases at J, leaving 8 bases unmatched. Germline V gene sequence: CDR1 SEHNR, CDR2 FQNEAQ (reference sequence). CDR3 nucleotide sequence: TGTGCCAGCAGCTTACCGTGGACAGGGGAAGCAGAGACCCAGTACTTC. Its protein product is CASSLPWTGEAETQYF.

This clonotype was seen more than once but under ten times. The rearrangement links TRBV7-2 to TRBJ2-5; TRBD1 might be the D (5 bases). The ends were cut back, 5 bases at V and 3 bases at J, with 16 bases in the middle. The CDR3 extends over 15 amino acids. CDR1 and CDR2 (germline): SGHTA, FQGNSA. The CDR3 coding sequence is TGTGCCAGCAGCCCCCGACAGACGGGTGAAGAGACCCAGTACTTC. This gives the protein CASSPRQTGEETQYF.

The sample holds a few counts of this clonotype. The chain has TRBV4-2 and TRBJ2-3; D might be TRBD1 or TRBD2, each matching 5 bases. Germline V CDR1 and CDR2: LGHNA, YNFKEQ. This CDR3 is built from 16 residues. The ends were cut back, 0 bases at V and 2 bases at J, with 12 bases in the middle. The CDR3 loop reads CASSQEGTLYTDTQYF. The CDR3 DNA reads as TGTGCCAGCAGCCAAGAAGGGACCCTATACACAGATACGCAGTATTTT.

V usage is TRBV27 and J usage is TRBJ1-1, with D uncertain. Trimming removed 5 bases at V and 5 bases at J, with 12 bases between. The CDR3 extends over 13 amino acids. CDR1 MNHEY and CDR2 SMNVEV come from the germline V gene (reference sequence). For the CDR3, the DNA is TGTGCCAGCAGTATCTCAGGCGGAACTGAAGCTTTCTTT. This translates into CASSISGGTEAFF.

The gene calls are TRBV29-1 and TRBJ1-2, with TRBD1 matching over 7 bases. The CDR3 is 12 amino acids. Per the germline V gene, CDR1 is SQVTM and CDR2 is ANQGSEA. The V and J ends lost 3 bases and 6 bases, in that order; junction bases with no gene match: 4. The CDR3 nucleotides read TGCAGCGTTGAGGGACAGTGGAATGGCTACACCTTC. Protein sequence: CSVEGQWNGYTF.

The chain links TRBV28 to TRBJ2-7, with a tentative D call TRBD2 (5 bases). The CDR3 consists of 14 residues. Trimming took 6 bases from V and 4 from J, leaving 16 bases between them. Germline loops: CDR1 MDHEN, CDR2 SYDVKM. CDR3 in amino acids: CASSESPSGYEQYF. CDR3 coding DNA: TGTGCCAGCAGCGAAAGCCCCTCGGGGTACGAGCAGTACTTC.

DNA for the CDR3: TGTGCCAGCAGAGACAGGGACAGAGGTGAAGCTTTCTTT. Encoded protein: CASRDRDRGEAFF. The chain employs TRBV27 and TRBJ1-1, with TRBD1 matching 7 bases. V lost 6 bases to trimming and J lost 7 bases; unmatched junction nucleotides: 8. Germline CDR1 and CDR2: MNHEY and SMNVEV (reference sequence). CDR3 length: 13 amino acids.

The chain combines TRBV7-6 with TRBJ1-6, with a tentative D call TRBD1 (6 bases). The V end lost 6 bases, the J end lost 8 bases, and 14 bases lay between the germline ends. Germline V CDR1 and CDR2: SGHVS, FNYEAQ. The CDR3 has 14 amino acids. The CDR3 DNA sequence: TGTGCCAGCAGATGCGGTCCAGGGGATTCACCCCTCCACTTT. It translates to CASRCGPGDSPLHF.

The gene calls are TRBV11-1 and TRBJ2-4; D unclear. From germline, CDR1 is SGHAT and CDR2 FQDESV (reference sequence). This CDR3 is built from 14 residues. Trimming cost V 3 bases and J 9 bases, with 15 bases left between them. As DNA, the CDR3 is TGTGCCAGCAGCTTCGGCAGATCGGATGTCATTCAGTACTTC. Encoded protein: CASSFGRSDVIQYF.